The T cell receptor (beta chain) described here comes from a study of CD8 T cells in ankylosing spondylitis. Each CDR3 protein gets one entry after TCRdb re-called the 5' RACE reads with MiXCR. The data show about 110,000 distinct CDR3 sequences, 24% seen once. Overall study results and limits: Typical of ankylosing spondylitis blood, it appeared, was a TCR beta motif of several highly homologous variants. Matched ankylosing spondylitis synovial fluid reportedly showed significant enrichment of disease-linked clones.

The length of the CDR3 is 11 residues. The V end lost 11 bases, the J end lost 0 bases, and 8 bases lay between the germline ends. The germline V gene encodes CDR1 SGHDN and CDR2 FVKESK. With regard to this clonotype: The antigen remains undetermined.

The TCR was taken from a male donor with ankylosing spondylitis. Sequencing used synovial fluid, either unsorted or a sorted T cell fraction (not recorded which). The chain has TRBV14 and TRBJ2-7; D remains ambiguous. For the CDR3, the DNA is TGTGCCTCCCGAGGCTCCTACGAGCAGTACTTC. This sequence encodes CASRGSYEQYF.